Sequencing of this T cell receptor beta chain was carried out in a study of T cells after yellow fever vaccination. This clonotype was detected only a few times. TCRdb fed the 5' RACE reads into MiXCR, producing one record per CDR3 protein. The repertoire holds approximately 610,000 distinct CDR3 sequences, with around 17% as singletons. The CDR3 sequence is 12 residues long. The V end lost 6 bases, the J end lost 6 bases, and 9 bases lay between the germline ends. Per the germline V gene, CDR1 is MNHEY and CDR2 is SVGEGT. The source was PBMCs, collected 5 days after the first yellow fever vaccination. The rearrangement links TRBV6-2 or TRBV6-3 to TRBJ2-4, with D perhaps matching TRBD1 (6 bases). The sequence was collected from a man younger than 35 who received the YFV17D yellow fever vaccine. CDR3 in DNA: TGTGCCAGCAGCGGGGACATAAACATTCAGTACTTC. This gives the protein CASSGDINIQYF.